The rows below give T cell receptor beta chains drawn from one sample of a study of T cell responses to AZD1222 COVID-19 vaccine. Sequenced by immunoSEQ multiplex PCR; TCRdb stores in-frame clones only, minus some. The repertoire holds 85,000 or so clones, 85% to 90% seen once, with about 6% in the top ten. This sample comprised peripheral blood, obtained 28 days after the second AZD1222 dose. The receptor set was obtained from an adult who received the AZD1222 COVID-19 vaccine. CDR3s include the opening cysteine and the closing phenylalanine or tryptophan.

v_call cdr3_aa
TRBV19 CASSPGLAGWETQYF
TRBV30 CAWSGTGFSYEQYF
TRBV29-1 CSVEYSIGGYTF
TRBV10-1 CASSESGRLETQYF
TRBV25-1 CASSPGQGREKLFF
TRBV7-8 CASSVSGTGFFGAFF
TRBV6-5 CASSQIQGAYQPQHF
TRBV28 CASSSVNYGYTF
TRBV7-9 CASSLLGADTQYF
TRBV7-9 CASSLVQRTLNEQFF
TRBV4-1 CASSQDTEAVKNIQYF
TRBV19 CASSMGGVYNEQFF
TRBV18 CASSPSRTDPAVQPQHF
TRBV19 CASTPQGRGRNTEAFF
TRBV28 CASSSPGSKREQFF
TRBV29-1 CSVEAATDTQYF
TRBV11-2 CASSLDPSPTLIEAFF